This entry lists 16 T cell receptor beta chains sequenced from one sample in a study of T-cell reconstitution after alpha-beta-depleted transplantation in children. The library targeted TCRbeta and was prepared with unique molecular identifiers. A single record per CDR3 protein comes from TCRdb applying MiXCR to the PCR reads. The sample consists of a few hundred thousand distinct CDR3 sequences, about a quarter of them appearing once. Here the sequenced sample was PBMCs, mostly from graft donor cells, taken 180 days after TCRalphabeta/CD19-depleted stem cell transplant. The source is a male patient between 10 and 17 years old who had a stem cell transplant for acute lymphoblastic leukemia, so the T cells may come from the graft donor.

The J gene is TRBJ2-5, the V gene TRBV18, with a possible D match to TRBD1 (5 bases). V was cut by 6 bases and J by 1 base, with 15 bases left in between. This CDR3 is built from 15 residues. Germline CDR1 and CDR2: KGHSH and LQKENI. CDR3 in amino acids: CASSTSTGFQETQYF. The CDR3 DNA is TGTGCCAGCTCCACAAGTACAGGATTCCAAGAGACCCAGTACTTC.

V and J are TRBV3-1 and TRBJ2-6, with 10 bases identical to TRBD1. Germline V gene data show CDR1 as LGHDT and CDR2 as YNNKEL (reference sequence). CDR3 length equals 15 residues. V gave up 4 bases and J gave up 8 bases; unmatched junction bases: 5. The CDR3 is CASSLRTGGTNVLTF. The CDR3 bases are TGTGCCAGCAGCCTGCGGACAGGGGGGACCAACGTCCTGACTTTC.

In this sample, this clonotype turned up a few times. This sequence joins TRBV27 and TRBJ2-7; 10 bases fit TRBD2. Germline V gives CDR1 MNHEY, CDR2 SMNVEV (reference sequence). CDR3 length: 15 amino acids. After removal of 3 bases from V and 3 bases from J, the junction contained 5 bases not matched to a gene. The CDR3 DNA is TGTGCCAGCAGTTTCTTAGGACTAGCGGACTACGAGCAGTACTTC. Translation gives CASSFLGLADYEQYF.

This clonotype was detected a few times. The rearrangement links TRBV7-3 to TRBJ2-3; no definite D call. From germline, CDR1 is SGHTA and CDR2 FQGTGA. There are 15 residues in the CDR3. Trimming shortened V by 3 bases and J by 0 bases, and 10 bases separated the two germline ends. CDR3 residues: CASSLVGPSTDTQYF. CDR3 in DNA: TGTGCCAGCAGCTTGGTGGGTCCTAGCACAGATACGCAGTATTTT. Drawing the rest from reference TRBV7-3 and TRBJ2-3, the complete variable domain is GAGVSQTPSNKVTEKGKYVELRCDPISGHTALYWYRQSLGQGPEFLIYFQGTGAADDSGLPNDRFFAVRPEGSVSTLKIQRTERGDSAVYLCASSLVGPSTDTQYFGPGTRLTVL.

CDR3 region: CASRLDRGRSLQYF. CDR3 nucleotide sequence: TGCGCCAGCAGATTAGACAGGGGCCGTAGCCTTCAGTACTTC. The rearrangement joins TRBV5-1 to TRBJ2-4; 8 nucleotides line up with TRBD1. This CDR3 comprises 14 residues. CDR1 and CDR2 from the germline V gene are SGHRS and YFSETQ. The trim removed 5 bases at V and 11 bases at J, leaving 12 bases unmatched.

This clonotype showed up just a few times. The chain is built from TRBV9 and TRBJ2-6, with 10 bases that match TRBD1. Germline loops: CDR1 SGDLS, CDR2 YYNGEE. With 0 bases clipped from V and 0 bases from J, the junction kept 12 bases outside the gene matches. The CDR3 extends over 21 amino acids. CDR3 DNA: TGTGCCAGCAGCGTAGAGACGGGACAGGGGTTCCCCCACTCTGGGGCCAACGTCCTGACTTTC. Amino acid sequence: CASSVETGQGFPHSGANVLTF.

This clonotype has only a few counts. The chain links TRBV27 to TRBJ2-6, with 10 bases aligning to TRBD2. The ends lost 2 bases at V and 3 bases at J; junction bases unmatched: 1. CDR3 length: 16 amino acids. Germline V gene lookup returns CDR1 MNHEY and CDR2 SMNVEV (reference sequence). CDR3 in DNA: TGTGCCAGCAGTTTACTAGCGGGAGATGGGGCCAACGTCCTGACTTTC. Protein product: CASSLLAGDGANVLTF.

The gene calls are TRBV6-5 and TRBJ2-7, with D unclear. V lost 2 bases and J 0 bases, leaving 5 bases between the germline ends. This CDR3 is 13 amino acids long. CDR1 and CDR2 from the germline V gene are MNHEY and SVGAGI. The CDR3 region is CASSYRDSYEQYF. The CDR3 coding sequence is TGTGCCAGCAGTTACAGGGACTCCTACGAGCAGTACTTC.

V and J are TRBV18 and TRBJ1-2; 8 nucleotides agree with TRBD1. Germline-derived CDR1 and CDR2 are KGHSH and LQKENI. J was trimmed by 3 bases and V by 2 bases; bases with no gene match: 11. The CDR3 contains 17 residues. CDR3 DNA: TGTGCCAGCTCACCAACCGCCCGGACAGGGCGCTACTATGGCTACACCTTC. It codes for CASSPTARTGRYYGYTF.

The genes are TRBV20-1 and TRBJ2-2; no firm D call. Germline V gives CDR1 DFQATT, CDR2 SNEGSKA (reference sequence). V dropped 0 bases and J dropped 1 base, with 3 bases sitting between them. CDR3 length: 13 residues. Here the CDR3 DNA reads TGCAGTGCTAGAGATGAGAACACCGGGGAGCTGTTTTTT. This translates into CSARDENTGELFF.

The J gene is TRBJ2-1, the V gene TRBV12-3 or TRBV12-4; no reliable D call. The CDR3 runs to 16 residues. The V and J ends lost 3 bases and 7 bases respectively, with 19 bases between them. CDR3 residues: CASSFEEFPLWNEQFF. CDR3 in DNA: TGTGCCAGCAGTTTTGAGGAGTTCCCCTTGTGGAATGAGCAGTTCTTC.

The chain employs TRBV5-1 and TRBJ2-7; weak D call: TRBD2 (5 bases). CDR3 length: 13 amino acids. CDR1 is SGHRS and CDR2 is YFSETQ in the germline V gene. Trimming took off 8 bases at V and 2 bases at J, with 14 bases between the two ends. For the CDR3, the DNA is TGCGCCAGTGGACTTGAAGCACCCTACGAGCAGTACTTC. This codes for CASGLEAPYEQYF.

The chain couples TRBV12-3 or TRBV12-4 to TRBJ1-4, with D perhaps matching TRBD1 (6 bases). The CDR3 runs 14 residues. The ends were cut back, 4 bases at V and 7 bases at J, with 13 bases in the middle. CDR3 coding DNA: TGTGCCAGCAGTTCCGGGGGCGCCGGTGAAAAACTGTTTTTT. It yields the protein CASSSGGAGEKLFF.

The rearrangement links TRBV12-3 or TRBV12-4 to TRBJ2-1, with TRBD2 matching over 7 bases. The ends lost 1 base at V and 4 bases at J; junction bases unmatched: 7. This CDR3 region has 16 residues. The CDR3 loop is CASSLGLGGGYNEQFF. CDR3 bases: TGTGCCAGCAGTTTAGGTCTGGGGGGGGGATACAATGAGCAGTTCTTC.

The sample holds a few counts of this clonotype. The genes are TRBV20-1 and TRBJ2-3; possibly TRBD1 for D (5 bases). Trimming removed 5 bases at V and 14 bases at J, with 23 bases between. The CDR3 consists of 13 residues. In germline, CDR1 is DFQATT, CDR2 SNEGSKA (reference sequence). The chain's CDR3 is CSAYPGSAGRLYF. The CDR3 region has the DNA TGCAGTGCTTATCCAGGTTCGGCAGGGCGACTGTATTTT.

This clonotype has only a few counts. The V call is TRBV6-5, the J call TRBJ1-2; 8 bases are shared with TRBD1. V shed 3 bases and J 4 bases; nucleotides not matched to a gene: 10. This CDR3 comprises 16 residues. CDR1 and CDR2 (germline): MNHEY, SVGAGI. CDR3 loop: CASSYTPGTGFYGYTF. The DNA of the CDR3 is TGTGCCAGCAGTTATACCCCTGGGACAGGCTTCTATGGCTACACCTTC.